This TCR beta chain was sequenced during a study of blood T cell repertoires in COVID-19. Study-wide context: Samples taken during acute and convalescent COVID-19 were collected in the United States, Italy and Spain.

Authors' methods: Nucleated cell number was recorded as an estimate derived from reference gene primer amplification. This table comes from immunoSEQ multiplex PCR, and its TCRdb copy is limited to in-frame clones, with some not included. Clone size and V and J calls were adopted from that table, with D and trimming inferred from the DNA. The top ten hold 4.5% to 6.5% of the sample, which has about 300,000 clones, roughly 89% seen once. The CDR3 loop spans 12 amino acids. Germline CDR1 LGHDT, CDR2 YNNKEL (reference sequence). The V end lost 3 bases, the J end lost 6 bases, and 7 bases lay between the germline ends. Allocation to cohorts depended on clinical history reported by the participants. Two negative PCRs, clearance, or symptom resolution had been documented for recovered Cohort 3 donors.

The specimen was PBMCs or T cells enriched from blood (not recorded which). This receptor was taken from a man in his sixties who had recovered from COVID-19. The chain links TRBV3-1 (or the pseudogene TRBV3-2) to TRBJ2-3; D remains unclear. Written as DNA, the CDR3 is TGTGCCAGCAGCCATTCTTCGGATACGCAGTATTTT. Amino acids: CASSHSSDTQYF.